Listed below are T cell receptor beta chains from one sample, sequenced in a study of cytomegalovirus exposure and HLA in healthy donors. Profiling relied on immunoSEQ multiplex PCR, and the TCRdb table lists in-frame clones only, not all of them. The table has 200,000 to 300,000 clones, 86% seen once. The sequencing sample was made of PBMCs. These receptors came from a woman younger than 45 in good health and CMV-seropositive. The CDR3 runs from the conserved cysteine through the conserved F or W. The order of the fields is V gene, D gene, clone size, J gene, CDR3 length, CDR3 protein, CDR3 DNA. A D gene is named only where the DNA matches it firmly. Rows give clone size only sometimes, using once, few, many, or a class for an expanded clone.

V gene: TRBV29-1; D gene: -; clone size: -; J gene: TRBJ2-4; CDR3 length: 14; CDR3 protein: CSVEDLGAKNIQYF; CDR3 DNA: TGCAGCGTTGAAGATCTCGGAGCCAAAAACATTCAGTACTTC
V gene: TRBV7-2; D gene: TRBD2; clone size: -; J gene: TRBJ2-1; CDR3 length: 15; CDR3 protein: CASSLIGTSVHEQFF; CDR3 DNA: TGTGCCAGCAGCTTAATTGGGACTAGCGTCCATGAGCAGTTCTTC
V gene: TRBV6-1; D gene: -; clone size: -; J gene: TRBJ1-2; CDR3 length: 15; CDR3 protein: CASSERSRPLYGYTF; CDR3 DNA: TGTGCCAGCAGTGAAAGGAGTCGTCCCTTGTACGGCTACACCTTC
V gene: TRBV27; D gene: TRBD1; clone size: -; J gene: TRBJ2-7; CDR3 length: 15; CDR3 protein: CASSIRDRYSYEQYF; CDR3 DNA: TGTGCCAGCAGTATCCGGGACAGGTATTCCTACGAGCAGTACTTC
V gene: TRBV28; D gene: TRBD2; clone size: -; J gene: TRBJ2-1; CDR3 length: 19; CDR3 protein: CASNLRNGVAGGPANEQFF; CDR3 DNA: TGTGCCAGCAACCTCCGCAATGGAGTAGCGGGAGGGCCCGCAAATGAGCAGTTCTTC
V gene: TRBV27; D gene: TRBD1; clone size: -; J gene: TRBJ1-5; CDR3 length: 19; CDR3 protein: CASSLPRWQGGLHNQPQHF; CDR3 DNA: TGTGCCAGCAGTTTACCCCGGTGGCAGGGGGGCCTCCACAATCAGCCCCAGCATTTT
V gene: TRBV15; D gene: TRBD2; clone size: -; J gene: TRBJ2-7; CDR3 length: 14; CDR3 protein: CATSIGLAGSEQYF; CDR3 DNA: TGTGCCACCAGCATAGGACTAGCGGGAAGCGAGCAGTACTTC
V gene: TRBV4-1; D gene: TRBD2; clone size: -; J gene: TRBJ2-7; CDR3 length: 16; CDR3 protein: CASSRMVWEGQNEQYF; CDR3 DNA: TGCGCCAGCAGCCGCATGGTGTGGGAGGGCCAAAACGAGCAGTACTTC
V gene: TRBV30; D gene: -; clone size: few; J gene: TRBJ1-1; CDR3 length: 13; CDR3 protein: CAWSVVRNTEAFF; CDR3 DNA: TGTGCCTGGAGTGTAGTTAGGAACACTGAAGCTTTCTTT
V gene: TRBV11-3; D gene: TRBD1; clone size: -; J gene: TRBJ1-4; CDR3 length: 13; CDR3 protein: CASSRDRDGKLFF; CDR3 DNA: TGTGCCAGCAGCCGGGACAGGGACGGGAAGCTGTTTTTT
V gene: TRBV27; D gene: TRBD2; clone size: -; J gene: TRBJ2-7; CDR3 length: 13; CDR3 protein: CASSGGAGYEQYF; CDR3 DNA: TGTGCCAGCAGTGGGGGAGCGGGGTACGAGCAGTACTTC
V gene: TRBV6-5; D gene: -; clone size: -; J gene: TRBJ2-4; CDR3 length: 15; CDR3 protein: CASSSRSGAKNIQYF; CDR3 DNA: TGTGCCAGCAGTTCACGTAGCGGCGCCAAAAACATTCAGTACTTC
V gene: TRBV7-9; D gene: -; clone size: -; J gene: TRBJ1-1; CDR3 length: 16; CDR3 protein: CASSLVLGRGNTEAFF; CDR3 DNA: TGTGCCAGCAGCTTAGTCCTCGGTCGGGGGAACACTGAAGCTTTCTTT
V gene: TRBV2; D gene: TRBD2; clone size: -; J gene: TRBJ2-3; CDR3 length: 18; CDR3 protein: CASRKGTSGTLSTDTQYF; CDR3 DNA: TGTGCCAGCAGGAAAGGGACTAGCGGGACCCTTAGCACAGATACGCAGTATTTT
V gene: TRBV20-1; D gene: -; clone size: -; J gene: TRBJ2-3; CDR3 length: 11; CDR3 protein: CSARRGLTQYF; CDR3 DNA: TGCAGTGCTAGGCGTGGGCTAACGCAGTATTTT
V gene: TRBV5-4; D gene: -; clone size: -; J gene: TRBJ2-5; CDR3 length: 16; CDR3 protein: CASRPSSSSPGETQYF; CDR3 DNA: TGTGCCAGCAGGCCCTCTAGCTCCTCCCCGGGAGAGACCCAGTACTTC
V gene: TRBV5-1; D gene: TRBD1; clone size: -; J gene: TRBJ1-1; CDR3 length: 13; CDR3 protein: CASSPIDRGLAFF; CDR3 DNA: TGCGCCAGCAGCCCGATTGACAGGGGGCTAGCTTTCTTT
V gene: TRBV6-5; D gene: TRBD1; clone size: once; J gene: TRBJ2-5; CDR3 length: 15; CDR3 protein: CASSPGTGPQETQYF; CDR3 DNA: TGTGCCAGCAGTCCCGGGACAGGGCCACAAGAGACCCAGTACTTC
V gene: TRBV7-9; D gene: -; clone size: -; J gene: TRBJ2-3; CDR3 length: 15; CDR3 protein: CASSLDWGGTDTQYF; CDR3 DNA: TGTGCCAGCAGCTTGGACTGGGGAGGCACAGATACGCAGTATTTT
V gene: TRBV27; D gene: -; clone size: -; J gene: TRBJ2-7; CDR3 length: 12; CDR3 protein: CASSSPGYEQYF; CDR3 DNA: TGTGCCAGCAGTTCGCCAGGGTACGAGCAGTACTTC
V gene: TRBV9; D gene: TRBD1; clone size: -; J gene: TRBJ2-1; CDR3 length: 16; CDR3 protein: CASSLGDRATYNEQFF; CDR3 DNA: TGTGCCAGCAGCTTAGGAGACAGGGCCACCTACAATGAGCAGTTCTTC
V gene: TRBV4-2; D gene: TRBD2; clone size: -; J gene: TRBJ2-6; CDR3 length: 21; CDR3 protein: CASSQDYPGLAGANGANVLTF; CDR3 DNA: TGTGCCAGCAGCCAAGATTACCCGGGACTAGCGGGAGCTAATGGGGCCAACGTCCTGACTTTC
V gene: TRBV6-1; D gene: TRBD2; clone size: few; J gene: TRBJ2-3; CDR3 length: 15; CDR3 protein: CASRAGLAGADTQYF; CDR3 DNA: TGTGCCAGCAGGGCGGGACTAGCGGGAGCAGATACGCAGTATTTT
V gene: TRBV6-5; D gene: -; clone size: few; J gene: TRBJ1-1; CDR3 length: 14; CDR3 protein: CASTRGTMNTEAFF; CDR3 DNA: TGTGCCAGCACCAGGGGAACTATGAACACTGAAGCTTTCTTT
V gene: TRBV28; D gene: TRBD1; clone size: -; J gene: TRBJ2-1; CDR3 length: 17; CDR3 protein: CASSLGYGTGTNNEQFF; CDR3 DNA: TGTGCCAGCAGTTTGGGGTATGGGACAGGGACTAACAATGAGCAGTTCTTC
V gene: TRBV7-6; D gene: -; clone size: once; J gene: TRBJ1-5; CDR3 length: 15; CDR3 protein: CASSAAPYSNQPQHF; CDR3 DNA: TGTGCCAGCAGCGCTGCGCCTTATAGCAATCAGCCCCAGCATTTT
V gene: TRBV18; D gene: -; clone size: -; J gene: TRBJ1-1; CDR3 length: 15; CDR3 protein: CASSPSGAANTEAFF; CDR3 DNA: TGTGCCAGCTCACCATCGGGAGCGGCGAACACTGAAGCTTTCTTT
V gene: TRBV19; D gene: TRBD1; clone size: -; J gene: TRBJ1-2; CDR3 length: 13; CDR3 protein: CASSPRDSQGYTF; CDR3 DNA: TGTGCCAGTAGTCCGCGGGACAGTCAAGGCTACACCTTC
V gene: TRBV9; D gene: TRBD1; clone size: -; J gene: TRBJ2-1; CDR3 length: 21; CDR3 protein: CASSERPGDRGQRISGNEQFF; CDR3 DNA: TGTGCCAGCAGCGAGCGACCCGGGGACAGGGGGCAACGGATATCGGGCAATGAGCAGTTCTTC
V gene: TRBV27; D gene: TRBD2; clone size: -; J gene: TRBJ2-7; CDR3 length: 18; CDR3 protein: CASSLSGLAGGLFYEQYF; CDR3 DNA: TGTGCCAGCAGTTTATCGGGACTAGCGGGAGGCCTTTTCTACGAGCAGTACTTC
V gene: TRBV30; D gene: TRBD1; clone size: -; J gene: TRBJ2-7; CDR3 length: 11; CDR3 protein: CAWGQGYEQYF; CDR3 DNA: TGTGCCTGGGGACAGGGGTACGAGCAGTACTTC
V gene: TRBV10-2; D gene: -; clone size: -; J gene: TRBJ1-5; CDR3 length: 16; CDR3 protein: CASSESISVINQPQHF; CDR3 DNA: TGCGCCAGCAGTGAGTCGATATCGGTTATCAATCAGCCCCAGCATTTT
V gene: TRBV30; D gene: -; clone size: -; J gene: TRBJ2-3; CDR3 length: 15; CDR3 protein: CAWSVVHQSADTQYF; CDR3 DNA: TGTGCCTGGAGTGTAGTTCATCAGTCTGCAGATACGCAGTATTTT
V gene: TRBV11-2; D gene: -; clone size: -; J gene: TRBJ1-4; CDR3 length: 14; CDR3 protein: CASSFTNSVLKLFF; CDR3 DNA: TGTGCCAGCAGCTTCACTAACTCCGTCCTCAAACTGTTTTTT
V gene: TRBV6-5; D gene: -; clone size: few; J gene: TRBJ1-5; CDR3 length: 14; CDR3 protein: CASSYQREGLPQHF; CDR3 DNA: TGTGCCAGCAGTTACCAGCGTGAGGGTCTGCCCCAGCATTTT
V gene: TRBV4-2; D gene: -; clone size: -; J gene: TRBJ2-7; CDR3 length: 14; CDR3 protein: CASSQAQGSYEQYF; CDR3 DNA: TGTGCCAGCAGCCAAGCTCAGGGTTCCTACGAGCAGTACTTC
V gene: TRBV2; D gene: TRBD1; clone size: -; J gene: TRBJ1-5; CDR3 length: 15; CDR3 protein: CASSRDRGENQPQHF; CDR3 DNA: TGTGCCAGCAGTCGGGACAGGGGAGAGAATCAGCCCCAGCATTTT
V gene: TRBV18; D gene: -; clone size: -; J gene: TRBJ1-5; CDR3 length: 12; CDR3 protein: CASSVGGTLGHF; CDR3 DNA: TGTGCCAGCTCTGTGGGGGGAACCCTCGGGCATTTT
V gene: TRBV2; D gene: TRBD1; clone size: few; J gene: TRBJ2-7; CDR3 length: 14; CDR3 protein: CATRGQVGDSEQYF; CDR3 DNA: TGTGCCACACGCGGACAGGTTGGTGATAGCGAGCAGTACTTC
V gene: TRBV14; D gene: TRBD2; clone size: -; J gene: TRBJ2-7; CDR3 length: 17; CDR3 protein: CASSGLGREIVGNEQYF; CDR3 DNA: TGTGCCAGCAGCGGTCTTGGGCGGGAGATCGTAGGCAACGAGCAGTACTTC
V gene: TRBV27; D gene: -; clone size: -; J gene: TRBJ2-5; CDR3 length: 14; CDR3 protein: CASSLGGREETQYF; CDR3 DNA: TGTGCCAGCAGTTTGGGGGGTAGGGAAGAGACCCAGTACTTC
V gene: TRBV5-4; D gene: TRBD2; clone size: -; J gene: TRBJ2-3; CDR3 length: 18; CDR3 protein: CASSPLAGAEASTDTQYF; CDR3 DNA: TGTGCCAGCAGCCCTTTAGCGGGAGCGGAGGCTAGCACAGATACGCAGTATTTT
V gene: TRBV6-1; D gene: TRBD1; clone size: -; J gene: TRBJ2-7; CDR3 length: 16; CDR3 protein: CASSVSRDRFAYEQYF; CDR3 DNA: TGTGCCAGCAGTGTGTCCCGGGACAGGTTTGCTTACGAGCAGTACTTC
V gene: TRBV11-2; D gene: TRBD1; clone size: -; J gene: TRBJ2-5; CDR3 length: 14; CDR3 protein: CASSNRDSQETQYF; CDR3 DNA: TGTGCCAGCAGCAACAGGGACAGTCAAGAGACCCAGTACTTC
V gene: TRBV5-6; D gene: TRBD2; clone size: -; J gene: TRBJ2-3; CDR3 length: 12; CDR3 protein: CASSLGLDAQYF; CDR3 DNA: TGTGCCAGCAGCTTAGGACTAGACGCCCAGTATTTT
V gene: TRBV5-8; D gene: TRBD1; clone size: -; J gene: TRBJ1-5; CDR3 length: 14; CDR3 protein: CASSFQGVNQPQHF; CDR3 DNA: TGTGCCAGCAGCTTCCAGGGGGTAAATCAGCCCCAGCATTTT
V gene: TRBV28; D gene: TRBD1; clone size: -; J gene: TRBJ1-1; CDR3 length: 14; CDR3 protein: CASSRSDRGGEAFF; CDR3 DNA: TGTGCCAGCAGCCGGTCGGACAGGGGGGGGGAAGCTTTCTTT
V gene: TRBV27; D gene: -; clone size: once; J gene: TRBJ1-1; CDR3 length: 14; CDR3 protein: CASSLYSGGTEAFF; CDR3 DNA: TGTGCCAGCAGTTTATATTCCGGGGGCACTGAAGCTTTCTTT
V gene: TRBV6-4; D gene: -; clone size: -; J gene: TRBJ1-2; CDR3 length: 12; CDR3 protein: CASSAGEAGYTF; CDR3 DNA: TGTGCCAGCAGTGCGGGGGAAGCTGGCTACACCTTC
V gene: TRBV5-1; D gene: TRBD2; clone size: -; J gene: TRBJ2-1; CDR3 length: 17; CDR3 protein: CASSLAGGRGSYNEQFF; CDR3 DNA: TGCGCCAGCAGCTTGGCCGGCGGGAGAGGCTCCTACAATGAGCAGTTCTTC
V gene: TRBV6-1; D gene: TRBD1; clone size: -; J gene: TRBJ1-4; CDR3 length: 18; CDR3 protein: CASSEGTGGGPLNEKLFF; CDR3 DNA: TGTGCCAGCAGTGAAGGGACAGGGGGAGGCCCCCTTAATGAAAAACTGTTTTTT
V gene: TRBV5-6; D gene: TRBD1; clone size: -; J gene: TRBJ2-5; CDR3 length: 15; CDR3 protein: CASSLGDSREETQYF; CDR3 DNA: TGTGCCAGCAGCTTGGGGGACAGTCGTGAAGAGACCCAGTACTTC
V gene: TRBV5-6; D gene: TRBD1; clone size: -; J gene: TRBJ2-6; CDR3 length: 17; CDR3 protein: CASSLDRGASGANVLTF; CDR3 DNA: TGTGCCAGCAGCTTGGACAGGGGGGCATCTGGGGCCAACGTCCTGACTTTC
V gene: TRBV12-5; D gene: -; clone size: -; J gene: TRBJ2-7; CDR3 length: 10; CDR3 protein: CASGLYEQYF; CDR3 DNA: TGTGCTAGTGGCCTCTACGAGCAGTACTTC
V gene: TRBV6-5; D gene: -; clone size: -; J gene: TRBJ2-1; CDR3 length: 14; CDR3 protein: CASSPLSAYNEQFF; CDR3 DNA: TGTGCCAGCAGCCCTTTGAGCGCCTACAATGAGCAGTTCTTC
V gene: TRBV19; D gene: -; clone size: -; J gene: TRBJ1-5; CDR3 length: 15; CDR3 protein: CATSPGGRGNQPQHF; CDR3 DNA: TGTGCCACTAGCCCCGGGGGGAGGGGCAATCAGCCCCAGCATTTT
V gene: TRBV6-7; D gene: -; clone size: once; J gene: TRBJ1-4; CDR3 length: 19; CDR3 protein: CASRAWTDLRLEGHEKLFF; CDR3 DNA: TGTGCCAGCAGGGCTTGGACAGATTTAAGGCTCGAGGGGCATGAAAAACTGTTTTTT
V gene: TRBV9; D gene: TRBD2; clone size: -; J gene: TRBJ2-1; CDR3 length: 14; CDR3 protein: CASTASGRFNEQFF; CDR3 DNA: TGTGCCAGCACGGCAAGCGGGAGATTCAATGAGCAGTTCTTC